The entry below describes one T cell receptor beta chain. The repertoire was sequenced with immunoSEQ multiplex PCR; TCRdb's copy has only in-frame clones and lacks some. The sample includes tens of thousands of clones, approximately 91% seen only once; the top ten take approximately 1.3%. The sample comes from a study of T cell changes during pregnancy in multiple sclerosis. This CDR3 spans 15 amino acids. Germline CDR1 WSHSY, CDR2 SAAADI. Trimming removed 4 bases from V and 2 bases from J, with 14 bases in between. The sample consisted of peripheral blood, taken in the second trimester of pregnancy. The chain recombines TRBV10-2 with TRBJ1-2; the D gene is possibly TRBD1 (5 bases). The origin of this receptor is a female donor with multiple sclerosis, enrolled in a pregnancy study. CDR3 region: CASSVAAGLNYGYTF. CDR3 nucleotide sequence: TGCGCCAGCAGTGTAGCGGCAGGGCTGAACTATGGCTACACCTTC.